These 10 T cell receptor beta chains share one sample of origin, sequenced in a study of blood T cell repertoires in COVID-19 (dated by TCRdb to 2018 to 2020). The protocol used for the library was the immunoSEQ multiplex PCR assay. TCRdb's version of the immuneACCESS table is confined to in-frame rearrangements and falls short of the full clone set. An unresolved V gene accounts for under half of the shortfall where checked; the remainder is of unknown origin. The sample profile shows about 200,000 clones; 70% to 90% of them were found once. Together, the top ten hold around 4% of the sample. The sample comprised PBMCs or T cells enriched from blood (not recorded which). These receptors all come from a woman aged 25 to 39 who had been exposed to COVID-19.

The chain links TRBV27 to TRBJ1-5; 7 nucleotides match TRBD1. The CDR3 totals 15 residues. In germline, CDR1 is MNHEY, CDR2 SMNVEV (reference sequence). V was pared by 0 bases and J by 6 bases, with 5 bases of the junction left unmatched. The CDR3 sequence is CASSLSPTGFQPQHF. The CDR3 DNA follows: TGTGCCAGCAGTTTATCCCCGACAGGGTTTCAGCCCCAGCATTTT.

J is TRBJ2-3 and V is TRBV6-5, with D perhaps matching TRBD2 (7 bases). This CDR3 spans 14 amino acids. The V end lost 2 bases, the J end lost 4 bases, and 10 bases lay between the germline ends. Germline V gene lookup returns CDR1 MNHEY and CDR2 SVGAGI. The chain's CDR3 is CASSYGGGPDTQYF. CDR3 DNA sequence: TGTGCCAGCAGTTACGGGGGGGGCCCAGATACGCAGTATTTT.

This clone was detected only a few times. The rearrangement joins TRBV6-5 to TRBJ2-7; 9 positions match TRBD1. Looked up from germline, CDR1 is MNHEY and CDR2 is SVGAGI. This CDR3 contains 14 residues. The V segment lost 7 bases and the J segment 6 bases; nucleotides outside the gene matches: 10. CDR3 amino acids: CASTRDRDRGEQYF. The DNA of the CDR3 is TGTGCCAGCACTAGGGACAGGGATCGTGGCGAGCAGTACTTC.

V and J are TRBV6-5 and TRBJ2-2, with D perhaps matching TRBD2 (7 bases). Germline V lookup: CDR1 MNHEY, CDR2 SVGAGI. The CDR3 spans 15 residues. V lost 11 bases and J lost 5, with 21 bases in between. The CDR3: CAGRTAGAGTGELFF. The CDR3 nucleotides read TGTGCCGGACGGACGGCGGGGGCGGGTACCGGGGAGCTGTTTTTT.

The rearrangement uses TRBV10-2 and TRBJ1-2; D is unresolved. Trimming took 0 bases from V and 12 from J, leaving 17 bases between them. CDR1 is WSHSY, CDR2 SAAADI, per germline. The CDR3 covers 14 residues. CDR3 nucleotide sequence: TGCGCCAGCAGTGAGTCGATTTCACTGATCATCCACACCTTC. Encoded protein: CASSESISLIIHTF.

This clone appeared a single time. The chain carries TRBV30 and TRBJ1-2, with D perhaps matching TRBD1 (5 bases). Germline loops: CDR1 GTSNPN, CDR2 SVGIG (reference sequence). The germline V and J ends were trimmed by 6 bases and 6 bases, with 14 bases remaining between them. This CDR3 comprises 12 residues. The CDR3 loop reads CACLPQVNGYTF. As DNA, the CDR3 is TGTGCCTGTCTACCACAGGTCAATGGCTACACCTTC.

This sequence joins TRBV29-1 and TRBJ2-1; possibly TRBD2 for D (7 bases). Germline CDR1 reads SQVTM; CDR2 reads ANQGSEA. The ends were cut back, 1 base at V and 6 bases at J, with 13 bases in the middle. The CDR3 extends over 14 amino acids. CDR3 DNA sequence: TGCAGCGTTGAAGTAGGGGGGGCCTCCAATGAGCAGTTCTTC. Translation gives CSVEVGGASNEQFF.

The rearrangement joins TRBV6-6 to TRBJ2-3; 9 nucleotides line up with TRBD2. CDR1 is MNHNY, CDR2 SVGAGI, per germline (reference sequence). After removal of 0 bases from V and 5 bases from J, the junction contained 6 bases not matched to a gene. CDR3 length: 16 residues. CDR3 bases: TGTGCCAGCAGTTACTCGGCGGGGGGGCCAGGAGATACGCAGTATTTT. This codes for CASSYSAGGPGDTQYF.

The V and J genes are TRBV3-1 (or the pseudogene TRBV3-2) and TRBJ1-3, with TRBD1 matching over 7 bases. This CDR3 contains 15 residues. Looked up from germline, CDR1 is LGHDT and CDR2 is YNNKEL (reference sequence). Losses at the gene ends were 4 bases for V and 4 bases for J; bases not matched to a gene: 7. Written as DNA, the CDR3 is TGTGCCAGCAGCCCCTCGACAGGGAGAGGAAACACCATATATTTT. It specifies CASSPSTGRGNTIYF.

The sample holds a few counts of this clone. The chain joins TRBV5-1 to TRBJ2-1; D uncertain. Germline lookup yields CDR1 SGHRS and CDR2 YFSETQ. This CDR3 region has 14 residues. Trimming removed 0 bases from V and 6 bases from J, with 10 bases in between. The CDR3 bases are TGCGCCAGCAGCTTGGGGCAACGTGGCAATGAGCAGTTCTTC. Protein sequence: CASSLGQRGNEQFF.